Listed below are T cell receptor beta chains from one sample, sequenced in a study of early stage breast cancer tumors. Using immunoSEQ multiplex PCR, the repertoire was profiled, and TCRdb retains in-frame clones only, with some absent. The sample holds 25,000 to 30,000 clones; 72% are singletons and the top ten take approximately 35%. The sample was blood. The source of these receptors is a person aged 45-65 years with breast cancer. Each CDR3 is given with its conserved first and last residue. The order of the fields is V gene, J gene, clone size, D gene, CDR3 length, CDR3 DNA, CDR3 protein. A D gene is named only where the DNA matches it firmly. Where a row states a size, it is once, few, many or the class of an expanded clone; other rows omit it.

v_call: TRBV7-9; j_call: TRBJ2-1; clone_size: -; d_call: TRBD2; cdr3_length: 19; cdr3_nt: TGTGCCAGCAGCTCGATCAGACTAGCGGACCCGACACGTTACAATGAGCAGTTCTTC; cdr3_aa: CASSSIRLADPTRYNEQFF
v_call: TRBV27; j_call: TRBJ1-2; clone_size: -; d_call: TRBD1; cdr3_length: 16; cdr3_nt: TGTGCCAGCAGTTTAACCGGGACAGGAGCTAACTATGGCTACACCTTC; cdr3_aa: CASSLTGTGANYGYTF
v_call: TRBV29-1; j_call: TRBJ1-4; clone_size: -; d_call: TRBD1; cdr3_length: 14; cdr3_nt: TGCAGCGTTGTGGAGGGGGACAGGGCTGAAAAACTGTTTTTT; cdr3_aa: CSVVEGDRAEKLFF
v_call: TRBV15; j_call: TRBJ2-1; clone_size: -; d_call: TRBD2; cdr3_length: 14; cdr3_nt: TGTGCCACCAGCAGCGGGAGGGACCTTAGTGAGCAGTTCTTC; cdr3_aa: CATSSGRDLSEQFF
v_call: TRBV30; j_call: TRBJ1-3; clone_size: -; d_call: -; cdr3_length: 13; cdr3_nt: TGTGCCTGGCTCGCCGTCTCTGGAAACACCATATATTTT; cdr3_aa: CAWLAVSGNTIYF
v_call: TRBV5-8; j_call: TRBJ2-1; clone_size: -; d_call: -; cdr3_length: 17; cdr3_nt: TGTGCCAGCAGCCAAGATCTCGGCTTTAGCTCCTACAATGAGCAGTTCTTC; cdr3_aa: CASSQDLGFSSYNEQFF
v_call: TRBV7-9; j_call: TRBJ1-1; clone_size: -; d_call: TRBD1; cdr3_length: 16; cdr3_nt: TGTGCCAGCAGCCTCCCCTGGGACAGGTCGAACACTGAAGCTTTCTTT; cdr3_aa: CASSLPWDRSNTEAFF
v_call: TRBV4-3; j_call: TRBJ2-2; clone_size: -; d_call: -; cdr3_length: 14; cdr3_nt: TGCGCCAGCAGCCAAGGAGGGGGAACCGGGGAGCTGTTTTTT; cdr3_aa: CASSQGGGTGELFF
v_call: TRBV9; j_call: TRBJ2-1; clone_size: -; d_call: TRBD2; cdr3_length: 15; cdr3_nt: TGTGCCAGCAGCGTAGATCCTAGCGGCTACAATGAGCAGTTCTTC; cdr3_aa: CASSVDPSGYNEQFF
v_call: TRBV7-8; j_call: TRBJ1-5; clone_size: -; d_call: -; cdr3_length: 17; cdr3_nt: TGTGCCAGCAGCTACCAGATTATCAGGAGAAGCAATCAGCCCCAGCATTTT; cdr3_aa: CASSYQIIRRSNQPQHF
v_call: TRBV4-3; j_call: TRBJ2-3; clone_size: -; d_call: TRBD1; cdr3_length: 16; cdr3_nt: TGCGCCAGCAGTCCAGGGGACAGGGTGCCGTTAGATACGCAGTATTTT; cdr3_aa: CASSPGDRVPLDTQYF
v_call: TRBV5-1; j_call: TRBJ1-3; clone_size: -; d_call: -; cdr3_length: 15; cdr3_nt: TGCGCCAGCAGCTTGGTGGCAGGCTCTGGAAACACCATATATTTT; cdr3_aa: CASSLVAGSGNTIYF
v_call: TRBV6-5; j_call: TRBJ2-5; clone_size: -; d_call: -; cdr3_length: 15; cdr3_nt: TGTGCCAGCAGTGCCCGACTAGTCAGGCAAGAGACCCAGTACTTC; cdr3_aa: CASSARLVRQETQYF
v_call: TRBV19; j_call: TRBJ2-2; clone_size: -; d_call: TRBD2; cdr3_length: 14; cdr3_nt: TGTGCCAGCAGGACTAGCGGGAGAGCCGGGGAGCTGTTTTTT; cdr3_aa: CASRTSGRAGELFF
v_call: TRBV14; j_call: TRBJ2-3; clone_size: -; d_call: -; cdr3_length: 16; cdr3_nt: TGTGCCAGCAGCCACAACCCGGGACTCGACACAGATACGCAGTATTTT; cdr3_aa: CASSHNPGLDTDTQYF
v_call: TRBV7-8; j_call: TRBJ2-7; clone_size: -; d_call: TRBD1; cdr3_length: 15; cdr3_nt: TGTGCCAGCAGCCCCACCTGGACAGGGCGGGGCGAGCAGTACTTC; cdr3_aa: CASSPTWTGRGEQYF
v_call: TRBV7-9; j_call: TRBJ2-3; clone_size: -; d_call: TRBD2; cdr3_length: 19; cdr3_nt: TGTGCCAGCAGCCCTAAATATCGGACTAGCGGGAGAGGATACGATACGCAGTATTTT; cdr3_aa: CASSPKYRTSGRGYDTQYF
v_call: TRBV5-1; j_call: TRBJ2-1; clone_size: -; d_call: -; cdr3_length: 14; cdr3_nt: TGCGCCAGCAGTTGGGAGTTGATGTACAATGAGCAGTTCTTC; cdr3_aa: CASSWELMYNEQFF
v_call: TRBV5-6; j_call: TRBJ2-1; clone_size: -; d_call: -; cdr3_length: 12; cdr3_nt: TGTGCCAGCAGTCTCCCGGGGAATGAGCAGTTCTTC; cdr3_aa: CASSLPGNEQFF
v_call: TRBV6-5; j_call: TRBJ1-1; clone_size: -; d_call: -; cdr3_length: 13; cdr3_nt: TGTGCCAGCAGTTACGCCCCCGGACTTGGAGCTTTCTTT; cdr3_aa: CASSYAPGLGAFF
v_call: TRBV7-9; j_call: TRBJ1-2; clone_size: -; d_call: -; cdr3_length: 15; cdr3_nt: TGTGCCAGCAGCTTGTCGGGTCAACACCAGGATGGCTACACCTTC; cdr3_aa: CASSLSGQHQDGYTF
v_call: TRBV18; j_call: TRBJ2-3; clone_size: -; d_call: -; cdr3_length: 14; cdr3_nt: TGTGCCAGCTCACCGGTCGGGAGCACAGATACGCAGTATTTT; cdr3_aa: CASSPVGSTDTQYF
v_call: TRBV5-1; j_call: TRBJ2-5; clone_size: once; d_call: TRBD1; cdr3_length: 15; cdr3_nt: TGCGCCAGCAGCGGACAGACAGGGTCACCAGAGACCCAGTACTTC; cdr3_aa: CASSGQTGSPETQYF
v_call: TRBV2; j_call: TRBJ2-1; clone_size: -; d_call: -; cdr3_length: 18; cdr3_nt: TGTGCCAGCAGTACATTAACCGGGAGCCCCTCCTTCTCCGATGAGCAGTTCTTC; cdr3_aa: CASSTLTGSPSFSDEQFF
v_call: TRBV18; j_call: TRBJ1-1; clone_size: -; d_call: TRBD1; cdr3_length: 16; cdr3_nt: TGTGCCAGCTCACCTTTTGCTTCTGGACAGGGGACTGAAGCTTTCTTT; cdr3_aa: CASSPFASGQGTEAFF
v_call: TRBV7-8; j_call: TRBJ2-1; clone_size: -; d_call: TRBD1; cdr3_length: 16; cdr3_nt: TGTGCCAGCAGCGCATCCGGGACAGGATTAATCCATGAGCAGTTCTTC; cdr3_aa: CASSASGTGLIHEQFF
v_call: TRBV5-4; j_call: TRBJ2-5; clone_size: once; d_call: TRBD2; cdr3_length: 20; cdr3_nt: TGTGCCAGCAGCGGGGGACTAGCGGGACCGGCCTCCGGGGGGAAAGAGACCCAGTACTTC; cdr3_aa: CASSGGLAGPASGGKETQYF
v_call: TRBV2; j_call: TRBJ1-4; clone_size: -; d_call: -; cdr3_length: 15; cdr3_nt: TGTGCCAGCCTTCAGTGGGAGGGCGGAGGGGAAAAACTGTTTTTT; cdr3_aa: CASLQWEGGGEKLFF
v_call: TRBV5-4; j_call: TRBJ2-6; clone_size: -; d_call: TRBD1; cdr3_length: 17; cdr3_nt: TGTGCCAGCAGCTTAGGGACAGACCTATCTGGGGCCAACGTCCTGACTTTC; cdr3_aa: CASSLGTDLSGANVLTF
v_call: TRBV2; j_call: TRBJ1-1; clone_size: -; d_call: -; cdr3_length: 13; cdr3_nt: TGTGCCAGCAGTGAAGAGGGTGGGACTGAAGCTTTCTTT; cdr3_aa: CASSEEGGTEAFF
v_call: TRBV2; j_call: TRBJ1-1; clone_size: -; d_call: -; cdr3_length: 11; cdr3_nt: TGTGCCAGCAGTGAGGTCGTGGGAGCTTTCTTT; cdr3_aa: CASSEVVGAFF
v_call: TRBV30; j_call: TRBJ2-3; clone_size: once; d_call: -; cdr3_length: 15; cdr3_nt: TGTGCCTGGAGTGAAGGCGCTAGCGGCACAGATACGCAGTATTTT; cdr3_aa: CAWSEGASGTDTQYF
v_call: TRBV7-2; j_call: TRBJ2-1; clone_size: -; d_call: -; cdr3_length: 13; cdr3_nt: TGTGCCAGCAGCTTAAGTAGGGAGAATGAGCAGTTCTTC; cdr3_aa: CASSLSRENEQFF
v_call: TRBV19; j_call: TRBJ1-4; clone_size: -; d_call: TRBD1; cdr3_length: 15; cdr3_nt: TGTGCCAGTAGTATCCGACAGGGAAGGGGAGAAAAACTGTTTTTT; cdr3_aa: CASSIRQGRGEKLFF
v_call: TRBV7-8; j_call: TRBJ2-7; clone_size: -; d_call: -; cdr3_length: 14; cdr3_nt: TGTGCCAGCAGCTTAGAGACAAGCTCCTACGAGCAGTACTTC; cdr3_aa: CASSLETSSYEQYF